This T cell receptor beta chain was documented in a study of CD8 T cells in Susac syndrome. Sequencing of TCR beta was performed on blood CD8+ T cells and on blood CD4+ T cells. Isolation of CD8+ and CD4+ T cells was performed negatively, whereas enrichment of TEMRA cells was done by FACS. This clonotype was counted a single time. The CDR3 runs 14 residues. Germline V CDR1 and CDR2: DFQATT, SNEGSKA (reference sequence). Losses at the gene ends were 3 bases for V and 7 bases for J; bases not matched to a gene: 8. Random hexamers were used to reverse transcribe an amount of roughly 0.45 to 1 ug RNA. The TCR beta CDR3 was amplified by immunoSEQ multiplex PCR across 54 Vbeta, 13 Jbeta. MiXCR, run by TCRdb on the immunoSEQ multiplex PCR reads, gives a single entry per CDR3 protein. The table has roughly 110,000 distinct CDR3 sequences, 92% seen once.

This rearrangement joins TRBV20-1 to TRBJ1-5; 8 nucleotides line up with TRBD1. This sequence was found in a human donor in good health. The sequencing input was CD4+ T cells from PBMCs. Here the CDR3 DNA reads TGCAGTGCTAGTTACAGGGGGAGCGGGCAGCCCCAGCATTTT. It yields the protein CSASYRGSGQPQHF.